Sequencing of this T cell receptor (beta chain) was carried out in a study of response to subunit inactivated influenza vaccine (dated by TCRdb to the late 2010s). Study-wide context: The study used deep quantitative T cell receptor repertoire profiling to track responses to a trivalent subunit inactivated influenza vaccine.

The CDR1 and CDR2 encoded by the germline V gene are MDHEN and SYDVKM. The CDR3 runs 15 residues from the cysteine to the phenylalanine. Kept here is only the CDR3 DNA, which spans 45 bases and is read in frame from base 1. Between the V and J ends, shortened by 7 bases and 0 bases respectively, the junction contains 12 bases. Findings and caveats that apply to the study as a whole: It was suggested by the authors that each seasonal influenza vaccination may recruit only a limited number of new T cells.

Libraries came from RT-PCR. The listed sequencing device is Illumina HiSeq 2500. The public reads were reanalyzed by TCRdb: fastp trimming at Q25, MiXCR alignment, in-frame beta chains only. CDR3 protein duplicates are merged, each entry listing the most common genes and DNA. The sample includes 150,000 to 200,000 distinct CDR3 sequences, with around a tenth observed a single time. 35% to 40% of the sample comes from the top ten. This clonotype was counted between two and nine times. The target of this receptor is not known. Base qualities are missing; no much larger clone stands one base away. Recombination joined TRBV28 with TRBJ2-2; perhaps TRBD1 is the D gene, with 6 bases matching. The sample was CD8+ T cells sorted from PBMCs, taken around 25 months after vaccination. This clonotype was sampled from a man between 50 and 69 years old who received an inactivated influenza vaccine. Donor details come from another sample of the same person, matched by shared clones. Here the CDR3 is given as CASTTGTTNTGELFF. The DNA sequence reads TGTGCCAGCACCACCGGGACAACGAACACCGGGGAGCTGTTTTTT.